This TCR beta chain was recovered during a study of T cell responses to AZD1222 COVID-19 vaccine. Broader study findings: Baseline seropositives among AZD1222 recipients totaled only six or seven. Once two AZD1222 doses were given, Spike-specific TCR breadth and depth went up. The study sampled repertoires only after the peak T cell response.

With respect to this clone: Its antigen is still unknown.

Profiling relied on immunoSEQ multiplex PCR, and the TCRdb table lists in-frame clones only, not all of them. The repertoire includes roughly 62,000 clones, 76% of them detected once, and roughly an eighth sits in the top ten. The CDR3 extends over 12 amino acids. Germline-derived CDR1 and CDR2 are SGHDT and YYEEEE. Trimming shortened V by 2 bases and J by 9 bases, and 9 bases separated the two germline ends. The receptor was isolated from an adult in good health. This sample comprised peripheral blood, obtained on day 0 of AZD1222 vaccination. V gene TRBV5-6 combines with J gene TRBJ1-5; D remains ambiguous. Here the CDR3 reads CASSFPEGPQHF. DNA of the CDR3: TGTGCCAGCAGCTTCCCGGAGGGGCCCCAGCATTTT.